This T cell receptor beta chain was obtained from a study of shared clonotypes between healthy human individuals. Clones were read by immunoSEQ multiplex PCR, and TCRdb kept only the in-frame ones, dropping some. The sample holds 2.5 million or so clones, 85% to 95% seen once. This clone has a single count. The donors were all Caucasian adults (living in Nashville, Tennessee). Germline CDR1 and CDR2: LGHNA and YNFKEQ. Trimming stripped 0 bases from V and 2 bases from J, with 14 bases between. The length of the CDR3 is 17 residues. The chain has TRBV4-2 and TRBJ2-1; a possible D gene is TRBD2 (6 bases). Input material: naive CD4+ T cells sorted from blood. Subset denoted: CD45RA+ positively selected. This sequence originates from a man aged 18 to 30 in good health. The CDR3 loop reads CASSQEGEALPYNEQFF. CDR3 nucleotides: TGTGCCAGCAGCCAAGAAGGGGAGGCGCTCCCCTACAATGAGCAGTTCTTC.